Sequencing of this T cell receptor (beta chain) was carried out in a study of human T cells and chemical hapten exposure. Study-level information: Diphenylcyclopropenone was applied weekly to patients' scalps across the approximately 25-week study.

The library attached unique molecular identifiers to individual cDNA molecules. In TCRdb, the RACE reads were re-called with MiXCR into one record per CDR3 protein. The sample records over 55,000 distinct CDR3 sequences, around 10% being singletons. In regard to this clonotype: Antigen unknown.

As to time point: patch test 3, about 24 weeks after DPC sensitization. The sample's treatment: therapeutic diphenylcyclopropenone sensitization with weekly scalp DPC. The study's findings and limits: There was alopecia in the donors, so their immune response may differ from that of healthy people. Counts of TCRs expanded at PT1 correlated positively with patch test score.

Trimming cost V 6 bases and J 10 bases, with 22 bases left between them. The CDR3 consists of 14 residues. Germline assignment: CDR1 SQVTM and CDR2 ANQGSEA. This sample comprised whole blood, obtained in connection with sensitization to the hapten diphenylcyclopropenone (DPC). The chain joins TRBV29-1 to TRBJ2-1; D call uncertain. This TCR was sampled from a woman between 45 and 65 years old with alopecia areata. Some clones in this sample may be carry-over from other donors' samples. The CDR3 nucleotides read TGCAGCGTCAAGTTGTCTAGAATGCGACCCGAGCAGTTCTTC. It encodes CSVKLSRMRPEQFF.